The rows below give T cell receptor beta chains drawn from one sample of a study of T cells after yellow fever vaccination. TCRdb re-called the 5' RACE reads through MiXCR, storing one row per CDR3 protein. The table lists about 630,000 distinct CDR3 sequences, 9% to 15% of them singletons. The sample in question was PBMCs, obtained on the day of the yellow fever booster vaccination. The source of these receptors is a man aged 25-45 years who received the YFV17D yellow fever vaccine. CDR3s include the opening cysteine and the closing phenylalanine or tryptophan. Fields, in order: J gene, V gene, clone size, D gene, CDR3 DNA, CDR3 protein. The D gene is left open where the match is weak. Not all rows give a size; the values are once, few, many and, for expanded clones, a class.

TRBJ2-7 TRBV6-1 few TRBD2 TGTGCCAGCAGGGGGACTAGCGGATACTCCTACGAGCAGTACTTC CASRGTSGYSYEQYF
TRBJ2-1 TRBV19 . TRBD2 TGTGCCAGTAGTACCGGACTAGCGGGAATCTACAATGAGCAGTTCTTC CASSTGLAGIYNEQFF
TRBJ2-2 TRBV5-1 few . TGCGCCAGCAGCTTGGAGGGGAGTTCCGGGGAGCTGTTTTTT CASSLEGSSGELFF
TRBJ2-5 TRBV2 . . TGTGCCAGTCTGCTAGACGCTTTAGAGACCCAGTACTTC CASLLDALETQYF
TRBJ1-3 TRBV7-9 few . TGTGCCAGCATGATAGACGCTGGAAACACCATATATTTT CASMIDAGNTIYF
TRBJ1-6 TRBV18 . TRBD1 TGTGCCAGCTACGGGACAGGGAGCTATAATTCACCCCTCCACTTT CASYGTGSYNSPLHF
TRBJ2-7 TRBV19 . . TGTGCCAGTAGTATAGAAGTTGGGGCCCATTTAAACTTC CASSIEVGAHLNF
TRBJ2-3 TRBV7-9 few TRBD2 TGTGCCAGCACCACCGGGCGTAGCGGGAGTGCTGCAGATACGCAGTATTTT CASTTGRSGSAADTQYF
TRBJ1-1 TRBV5-1 few . TGCGCCAGCAGCTTGACTACGGGCGTGAACACTGAAGCTTTCTTT CASSLTTGVNTEAFF
TRBJ2-3 TRBV7-2 few . TGTGCCAGCAGCTCCGACCGGGGCACAGATACGCAGTATTTT CASSSDRGTDTQYF
TRBJ1-6 TRBV27 few . TGTGCCAGCAGGGCGGACGGGAATTCACCCCTCCACTTT CASRADGNSPLHF
TRBJ2-7 TRBV5-1 . . TGCGCCAGCAGCTTGGAACCCCAGCGGGTTCCCTACGAGCAGTACTTC CASSLEPQRVPYEQYF
TRBJ2-1 TRBV19 . . TGTGCCAGTAGTATCAGCACTACAGGATACGACAATGAGCAGTTCTTC CASSISTTGYDNEQFF
TRBJ2-4 TRBV7-3 few TRBD1 TGTGCCAGCAGCTTAAGTGACAGGGCCAACATTCAGTACTTC CASSLSDRANIQYF